The 5 T cell receptor beta chains reported below all come from one sample, sequenced in a study of T cell changes during pregnancy in multiple sclerosis. Assay used: immunoSEQ multiplex PCR; TCRdb lists only in-frame clones, some missing. The sample lists about 89,000 clones, about 92% occurring once. Here the sequenced sample was peripheral blood, taken after pregnancy. All receptors come from a female donor in good health, enrolled as a control in a pregnancy study.

The rearrangement uses TRBV5-4 and TRBJ2-5, with 7 bases fitting TRBD1. CDR1 is SGHNT, CDR2 YYREEE, per germline (reference sequence). This CDR3 is built from 14 residues. The junction had 7 bases not matched to a gene; V was cut back by 4 bases and J by 4 bases. The CDR3 coding sequence is TGTGCCAGCAGCCGACAGGGTTCGGTAGAGACCCAGTACTTC. Protein product: CASSRQGSVETQYF.

This clone was seen more than once but under ten times. V and J are TRBV11-2 and TRBJ1-1, with D maybe TRBD1 (5 bases). The V end was cut by 1 base, the J end by 4 bases, with 10 bases between. The CDR3 has 14 amino acids. Germline assignment: CDR1 SGHAT and CDR2 FQNNGV. The CDR3: CASSLGGSPTEAFF. The CDR3 DNA reads TGTGCCAGCAGCTTAGGGGGCAGCCCCACTGAAGCTTTCTTT.

The chain joins TRBV23-1 to TRBJ2-3; TRBD2 matches at 9 bases. TRBV23-1 is recorded as an ORF, its role being uncertain. The length of the CDR3 is 18 residues. V was clipped by 2 bases and J by 0 bases; unmatched bases: 9. Here the CDR3 reads CASSQRAGGRTSTDTQYF. The CDR3 DNA follows: TGCGCCAGCAGTCAAAGGGCGGGGGGGCGTACCAGCACAGATACGCAGTATTTT.

In this sample, this clone turned up once. This sequence joins TRBV28 and TRBJ2-1; D is unresolved. Trimming took 3 bases from V and 9 from J, leaving 9 bases between them. Germline values: CDR1 MDHEN, CDR2 SYDVKM. The CDR3 is 12 residues long. The chain's CDR3 is CASSLSLGEQFF. As DNA, the CDR3 is TGTGCCAGCAGTTTGTCTCTCGGTGAGCAGTTCTTC. Combining the CDR3 with reference TRBV28 and TRBJ2-1 gives the whole variable domain DVKVTQSSRYLVKRTGEKVFLECVQDMDHENMFWYRQDPGLGLRLIYFSYDVKMKEKGDIPEGYSVSREKKERFSLILESASTNQTSMYLCASSLSLGEQFFGPGTRLTVL.

Only one count was recorded for this clone. V gene TRBV19 combines with J gene TRBJ2-7; 11 bases agree with TRBD2. There are 15 residues in the CDR3. The ends lost 6 bases at V and 4 bases at J; junction bases unmatched: 8. The V gene's germline CDR1 is LNHDA and CDR2 SQIVND (reference sequence). This CDR3 reads CASSLTSGSQYEQYF. In DNA, the CDR3 is TGTGCCAGTAGCTTAACTAGCGGGAGTCAGTACGAGCAGTACTTC.